This passage covers 25 T cell receptor beta chains from one sample sequenced in a study of blood T cell repertoires in COVID-19. Here immunoSEQ multiplex PCR was the method, and the copy in TCRdb shows in-frame clones only, minus some. In the table there are over 450,000 clones, roughly 89% of which are singletons. Sequencing was done on a sample of peripheral blood. All receptors come from a young man with COVID-19, enrolled during active disease.

The chain combines TRBV11-3 with TRBJ2-7, with a possible D match to TRBD2 (6 bases). The CDR3 runs to 14 residues. V lost 5 bases and J 3 bases, leaving 14 bases between the germline ends. Germline V gene sequence: CDR1 SGHNT, CDR2 YENEEA. The CDR3 loop is CASSPSGLSYEQYF. The CDR3, as DNA: TGTGCCAGCAGCCCAAGCGGGCTTAGCTACGAGCAGTACTTC.

The chain combines TRBV12-2 with TRBJ1-5; no check of the table's D call, TRBD1, against the DNA was made. TRBV12-2 is a recognized pseudogene. This CDR3 is 19 amino acids long. In nucleotides, the CDR3 is TGTGCAAGTCGCTTAGAGGTCACGGGACAAGTTCATAGCAATCAGCCCCAGCATTTT. As protein: CASRLEVTGQVHSNQPQHF.

The rearrangement links TRBV5-4 to TRBJ2-2; 12 positions agree with TRBD2. The CDR3 spans 17 residues. V was clipped by 4 bases and J by 4 bases; unmatched bases: 8. Germline CDR1 is SGHNT and CDR2 is YYREEE (reference sequence). The CDR3 is CASSILLAGGRTGELFF. The CDR3 DNA reads as TGTGCCAGCAGCATTCTTCTAGCGGGGGGGCGCACCGGGGAGCTGTTTTTT.

V and J are TRBV30 and TRBJ1-6; 8 bases line up with TRBD1. With V trimmed by 7 bases and J by 5 bases, 4 bases remained unmatched. Germline CDR1 is GTSNPN and CDR2 is SVGIG (reference sequence). The CDR3 is made up of 13 amino acids. The CDR3 spells CALDRVDNSPLHF. The CDR3 nucleotides are TGTGCCTTGGACAGGGTGGATAATTCACCCCTCCACTTT.

V is TRBV3-1 (or the pseudogene TRBV3-2) and J is TRBJ2-1, with a tentative D call TRBD2 (5 bases). Per germline, CDR1 LGHDT and CDR2 YNNKEL (reference sequence). The CDR3 loop spans 12 amino acids. The ends were cut back, 6 bases at V and 4 bases at J, with 7 bases in the middle. The CDR3 region has the DNA TGTGCCAGCAGTCGACTATACAATGAGCAGTTCTTC. This gives the protein CASSRLYNEQFF.

V and J are TRBV5-1 and TRBJ2-3; 7 nucleotides match TRBD2. This CDR3 is built from 15 residues. Looked up from germline, CDR1 is SGHRS and CDR2 is YFSETQ. J was trimmed by 6 bases and V by 3 bases; bases with no gene match: 10. CDR3 sequence reads: CASSSPRGVPDTQYF. The CDR3 DNA reads TGCGCCAGCAGCTCGCCCCGGGGGGTGCCGGATACGCAGTATTTT. The variable domain in full, completed from reference TRBV5-1 and TRBJ2-3, reads KAGVTQTPRYLIKTRGQQVTLSCSPISGHRSVSWYQQTPGQGLQFLFEYFSETQRNKGNFPGRFSGRQFSNSRSEMNVSTLELGDSALYLCASSSPRGVPDTQYFGPGTRLTVL.

The chain employs TRBV5-4 and TRBJ2-3; 9 bases align to TRBD2. The germline V gene has CDR1 SGHNT and CDR2 YYREEE (reference sequence). The J segment lost 1 base and the V segment lost 4 bases, leaving 4 bases of the junction unmatched. The CDR3 has 15 amino acids. In nucleotides, the CDR3 is TGTGCCAGCAGCCAGCGGGGGGACCGCACAGATACGCAGTATTTT. Amino acid sequence: CASSQRGDRTDTQYF.

The chain uses TRBV10-1 and TRBJ2-3, with 13 bases lining up with TRBD2. Germline loops: CDR1 WNHNN, CDR2 SYGVQD (reference sequence). The V segment lost 2 bases and the J segment 3 bases; nucleotides outside the gene matches: 8. The length of the CDR3 is 18 residues. The CDR3 reads CASSETTSGRAETDTQYF. DNA for the CDR3: TGCGCCAGCAGTGAGACCACTAGCGGGAGGGCCGAGACAGATACGCAGTATTTT.

The chain links TRBV5-8 to TRBJ1-6, with 9 bases that match TRBD1. CDR3 length equals 15 residues. V gave up 3 bases and J gave up 10 bases; unmatched junction bases: 8. Germline V gene data show CDR1 as SGHTS and CDR2 as YDEGEE. The CDR3 region has the DNA TGTGCCAGCAGCTCGGGACAGGGAGTCCGGTCACCCCTCCACTTT. It specifies CASSSGQGVRSPLHF.

The chain couples TRBV5-1 to TRBJ2-3; 11 bases agree with TRBD2. Germline values: CDR1 SGHRS, CDR2 YFSETQ. The J segment lost 0 bases and the V segment lost 0 bases, leaving 6 bases of the junction unmatched. There are 18 residues in the CDR3. CDR3 residues: CASSLGLAGGTSTDTQYF. The CDR3 DNA follows: TGCGCCAGCAGCTTGGGGCTAGCGGGGGGAACTAGCACAGATACGCAGTATTTT.

The sample holds a few counts of this clone. The chain combines TRBV19 with TRBJ1-3; weak D call: TRBD1 (6 bases). V was trimmed by 6 bases and J by 2 bases, leaving 14 bases between them. Germline loops: CDR1 LNHDA, CDR2 SQIVND (reference sequence). The CDR3 is made up of 15 amino acids. For the CDR3, the DNA is TGTGCCAGTAGGCCTCTGGGACAAGCTGGAAACACCATATATTTT. Amino acid sequence: CASRPLGQAGNTIYF. Filled out from reference TRBV19 and TRBJ1-3, the complete variable domain reads DGGITQSPKYLFRKEGQNVTLSCEQNLNHDAMYWYRQDPGQGLRLIYYSQIVNDFQKGDIAEGYSVSREKKESFPLTVTSAQKNPTAFYLCASRPLGQAGNTIYFGEGSWLTVV.

This clone was observed many times. The chain links TRBV19 to TRBJ2-1; 11 nucleotides match TRBD2. The CDR3 is 17 amino acids. The germline CDR1 and CDR2 sequences are LNHDA and SQIVND (reference sequence). Trimming removed 5 bases from V and 6 bases from J; junction bases left unmatched: 12. The DNA for the CDR3 is TGTGCCAGTAGTGTATCGACTAGCGGGAACTCCCTCAATGAGCAGTTCTTC. It is translated as CASSVSTSGNSLNEQFF.

The J gene is TRBJ2-7, the V gene TRBV27; D remains ambiguous. Germline V gene sequence: CDR1 MNHEY, CDR2 SMNVEV (reference sequence). This CDR3 is built from 13 residues. Trimming pared 5 bases from V and 2 bases from J, leaving 10 bases between. The CDR3 sequence: CASSPVLAYEQYF. CDR3 coding DNA: TGTGCCAGCAGTCCGGTTCTGGCCTACGAGCAGTACTTC.

V gene TRBV6-5 combines with J gene TRBJ1-6, with TRBD1 identical over 7 bases. Germline trimming cut 7 bases from V and 6 bases from J; bases unmatched to any gene: 6. Per germline, CDR1 MNHEY and CDR2 SVGAGI. The CDR3 runs 14 residues. For the CDR3, the DNA is TGTGCCAGCACTTTCAGACAGGGTAATTCACCCCTCCACTTT. It yields the protein CASTFRQGNSPLHF.

The V call is TRBV5-5, the J call TRBJ1-2, with a weak D call TRBD1 (5 bases). CDR1 is SGHKS and CDR2 is YYEKEE in the germline V gene (reference sequence). V lost 0 bases, J lost 3 bases, and 12 bases lay in between. The length of the CDR3 is 15 residues. The CDR3 here is CASSLAPTDYYGYTF. The DNA for the CDR3 is TGTGCCAGCAGCTTGGCCCCGACAGACTACTATGGCTACACCTTC.

This CDR3 reads CARRTGVIAGGHEQYF. For the CDR3, the DNA is TGCGCCAGACGAACCGGGGTAATAGCGGGGGGTCACGAGCAGTACTTC. The chain has TRBV10-1 and TRBJ2-7, with 10 nucleotides matching TRBD2. Germline V lookup: CDR1 WNHNN, CDR2 SYGVQD (reference sequence). Trimming took 9 bases from V and 5 from J; bases not matched to a gene: 16. The CDR3 runs to 16 residues.

This chain joins TRBV5-1 and TRBJ2-2, with D perhaps TRBD2 (6 bases). The germline V gene encodes CDR1 SGHRS and CDR2 YFSETQ. The germline V and J ends were trimmed by 4 bases and 7 bases, with 26 bases remaining between them. The length of the CDR3 is 18 residues. Here the CDR3 DNA reads TGCGCCAGCAGCAGAACAGGAGGGGCCGGTCTTTCTGGCGGGGAGCTGTTTTTT. Translation gives CASSRTGGAGLSGGELFF.

This clone was counted a few times. The chain has TRBV2 and TRBJ1-1; D is uncertain. Trimming cost V 3 bases and J 7 bases, with 12 bases left between them. In germline, CDR1 is SNHLY, CDR2 FYNNEI. The CDR3 has 13 amino acids. The CDR3: CASSDYTGNEAFF. CDR3 DNA sequence: TGTGCCAGCAGTGACTATACGGGGAATGAAGCTTTCTTT.

This chain uses TRBV7-9 with TRBJ2-2, with TRBD2 matching 14 bases. This CDR3 is built from 18 residues. V gave up 5 bases and J gave up 3 bases; unmatched junction bases: 8. Germline-derived CDR1 and CDR2 are SEHNR and FQNEAQ (reference sequence). The CDR3 nucleotides are TGTGCCAGCAGCCCCCGGACTAGCGGGGGGTCCGACACCGGGGAGCTGTTTTTT. It is translated as CASSPRTSGGSDTGELFF. The variable domain in full, with the rest retrieved from reference TRBV7-9 and TRBJ2-2, is DTGVSQNPRHKITKRGQNVTFRCDPISEHNRLYWYRQTLGQGPEFLTYFQNEAQLEKSRLLSDRFSAERPKGSFSTLEIQRTEQGDSAMYLCASSPRTSGGSDTGELFFGEGSRLTVL.

CDR3 bases: TGTGCCAGCAGCCAAAAGGGACAGCTCTATAATTCACCCCTCCACTTT. Its translation is CASSQKGQLYNSPLHF. This chain links TRBV14 with TRBJ1-6; 7 bases match TRBD1. The CDR3 has 16 amino acids. Trimming cost V 2 bases and J 3 bases; bases outside gene matches: 4. Germline V gives CDR1 SGHDN, CDR2 FVKESK.

The chain employs TRBV5-4 and TRBJ2-1; 13 positions agree with TRBD2. With 4 bases clipped from V and 4 bases from J, the junction kept 5 bases outside the gene matches. Germline V lookup: CDR1 SGHNT, CDR2 YYREEE (reference sequence). CDR3 length: 16 residues. The CDR3 bases are TGTGCCAGCAGCCCCGGGGGACTAGCGGGATACAATGAGCAGTTCTTC. Its translation: CASSPGGLAGYNEQFF.

The chain has TRBV6-5 and TRBJ1-2, with TRBD1 matching over 9 bases. The ends lost 6 bases at V and 8 bases at J; junction bases unmatched: 7. Germline-derived CDR1 and CDR2 are MNHEY and SVGAGI. CDR3 length: 13 residues. The CDR3 nucleotides read TGTGCCAGCAGCCACAGGGGGCCCGGGGGCTACACCTTC. The encoded protein is CASSHRGPGGYTF.

The CDR3 spells CATAIRTSHEQYF. In DNA form, the CDR3 reads TGTGCCACCGCCATTAGGACTAGTCACGAGCAGTACTTC. The J gene is TRBJ2-7, the V gene TRBV19; 7 bases are a match to TRBD2. CDR3 length: 13 amino acids. Germline V gene data show CDR1 as LNHDA and CDR2 as SQIVND (reference sequence). With 10 bases clipped from V and 5 bases from J, the junction kept 11 bases outside the gene matches.

The rearrangement uses TRBV11-3 and TRBJ2-1; 10 bases line up with TRBD2. The CDR3 consists of 16 residues. With 2 bases clipped from V and 7 bases from J, the junction kept 8 bases outside the gene matches. The germline V gene has CDR1 SGHNT and CDR2 YENEEA. CDR3 region: CASSLSLAGAGNEQFF. The CDR3 bases are TGTGCCAGCAGCTTATCCCTAGCGGGGGCCGGGAATGAGCAGTTCTTC.

This clone appeared a few times. The chain joins TRBV3-1 (or the pseudogene TRBV3-2) to TRBJ2-1; D perhaps matches TRBD1 (7 bases). This CDR3 is 12 amino acids long. Germline V lookup: CDR1 LGHDT, CDR2 YNNKEL (reference sequence). V dropped 2 bases and J dropped 10 bases, with 9 bases sitting between them. The CDR3 nucleotides are TGTGCCAGCAGCCAACAGGGGGGCGAGCAGTTCTTC. This gives the protein CASSQQGGEQFF.